The 26 T cell receptor beta chains presented below share a single source sample, sequenced in a study of blood T cell repertoires in COVID-19. The protocol was immunoSEQ multiplex PCR, while the TCRdb copy is restricted to in-frame clones and leaves out a portion. The sample holds 140,000 to 150,000 clones, approximately 89% seen once. The sequenced sample was peripheral blood. The receptors derive from a human donor in a cohort sampled during active COVID-19.

The chain is built from TRBV6-5 and TRBJ1-5, with D maybe TRBD1 (5 bases). V gave up 5 bases and J gave up 3 bases, with 14 bases separating them. CDR3 size: 15 residues. The germline CDR1 and CDR2 sequences are MNHEY and SVGAGI. For the CDR3, the DNA is TGTGCCAGCAGTAGCAGCAGCGGGACCAATCAGCCCCAGCATTTT. Its protein is CASSSSSGTNQPQHF.

The chain has TRBV2 and TRBJ2-1; TRBD2 matches 10 bases. The CDR3 loop spans 13 amino acids. CDR1 and CDR2 (germline): SNHLY, FYNNEI. V lost 8 bases, J lost 11 bases, and 9 bases stayed unmatched. The CDR3 DNA sequence: TGTGCCAGCGAAGAAGTTAGCGGGGGGAAGCAGTTCTTC. This encodes CASEEVSGGKQFF.

The chain has TRBV7-2 and TRBJ2-3, with TRBD2 identical over 8 bases. The CDR3 is made up of 15 amino acids. V lost 5 bases to trimming and J lost 4 bases; unmatched junction nucleotides: 8. Germline CDR1 reads SGHTA; CDR2 reads FQGNSA. The chain's CDR3 is CASSPIRGGPDTQYF. The CDR3 DNA reads as TGTGCCAGCAGCCCGATCCGGGGGGGCCCAGATACGCAGTATTTT.

The V and J genes are TRBV7-6 and TRBJ2-7; 8 bases are a match to TRBD2. Germline CDR1 and CDR2: SGHVS and FNYEAQ. CDR3 size: 15 residues. The ends lost 0 bases at V and 9 bases at J; junction bases unmatched: 10. The CDR3 DNA reads as TGTGCCAGCAGCTTAGCCGGGACTAGAATCGACGGGCAGTACTTC. As protein: CASSLAGTRIDGQYF.

This chain uses TRBV5-4 with TRBJ1-4, with TRBD1 identical over 11 bases. Germline V gene lookup returns CDR1 SGHNT and CDR2 YYREEE (reference sequence). The length of the CDR3 is 15 residues. V lost 5 bases and J lost 7; bases outside the gene matches: 7. The CDR3 here is CASSPGQGGSEKLFF. CDR3 DNA sequence: TGTGCCAGCAGTCCGGGACAGGGGGGGAGTGAAAAACTGTTTTTT.

The chain carries TRBV6-5 and TRBJ2-5; possibly TRBD2 for D (5 bases). The germline gives CDR1 MNHEY, CDR2 SVGAGI. Trimming took off 7 bases at V and 4 bases at J, with 13 bases between the two ends. The CDR3 length is 13 residues. CDR3 amino acids: CASKRTGLETQYF. The CDR3 DNA is TGTGCCAGCAAGCGAACGGGGTTAGAGACCCAGTACTTC.

The chain uses TRBV27 and TRBJ2-2, with D perhaps matching TRBD1 (6 bases). The CDR3 sequence is 15 residues long. Looked up from germline, CDR1 is MNHEY and CDR2 is SMNVEV (reference sequence). Trimming shortened V by 2 bases and J by 4 bases, and 11 bases separated the two germline ends. The CDR3 DNA is TGTGCCAGCAGTTTAGGGGGCAGCACCACCGGGGAGCTGTTTTTT. Protein product: CASSLGGSTTGELFF.

The gene calls are TRBV15 and TRBJ1-5; 7 bases line up with TRBD1. J was trimmed by 4 bases and V by 4 bases; bases with no gene match: 4. Germline values: CDR1 LNHNV, CDR2 YYDKDF (reference sequence). The CDR3 loop spans 14 amino acids. The CDR3 DNA reads as TGTGCCACCAGCACTGGGACAGAGAATCAGCCCCAGCATTTT. Protein: CATSTGTENQPQHF.

The chain carries TRBV5-5 and TRBJ2-7, with D tentatively TRBD2 (6 bases). Between the trimmed V and J ends, which lost 4 bases and 2 bases, there was a span of 16 bases. Germline V gene data show CDR1 as SGHKS and CDR2 as YYEKEE (reference sequence). This CDR3 spans 15 amino acids. The chain's CDR3 is CASSPAGSPAYEQYF. The CDR3 region has the DNA TGTGCCAGCAGCCCCGCGGGGAGCCCGGCCTACGAGCAGTACTTC.

The chain carries TRBV24-1 and TRBJ2-2; D perhaps matches TRBD1 (5 bases). The germline V and J ends were trimmed by 5 bases and 5 bases, with 8 bases remaining between them. The germline gives CDR1 KGHDR, CDR2 SFDVKD. The CDR3 consists of 13 residues. The CDR3 nucleotides are TGTGCCACCAGTGGCAGGGTTACCGGGGAGCTGTTTTTT. This translates into CATSGRVTGELFF.

The CDR3 DNA reads TGCAGCGCCCGGCGTTGGGGGGAGGAAGGAGAGACCCAGTACTTC. Translating gives CSARRWGEEGETQYF. The V and J genes are TRBV29-1 and TRBJ2-5; maybe TRBD2 (6 bases). The length of the CDR3 is 15 residues. The germline V gene has CDR1 SQVTM and CDR2 ANQGSEA. V lost 7 bases and J 4 bases, leaving 22 bases between the germline ends.

The CDR3 sequence: CASNQGAGANVLTF. The CDR3 DNA sequence: TGCGCCAGCAACCAGGGAGCTGGGGCCAACGTCCTGACTTTC. V and J are TRBV4-1 and TRBJ2-6; perhaps D is TRBD1 or TRBD2 (5 bases each). The CDR3 contains 14 residues. The germline V gene encodes CDR1 MGHRA and CDR2 YSYEKL. Trimming stripped 7 bases from V and 2 bases from J, with 9 bases between.

The chain employs TRBV7-8 and TRBJ2-1; the match to TRBD1 covers 8 bases. Trimming at V came to 3 bases and at J to 8 bases, leaving 9 bases not matched to a gene. The germline V gene encodes CDR1 SGHVS and CDR2 FQNEAQ. This CDR3 contains 15 residues. The CDR3 spells CASSFGQGKKDEQFF. In DNA, the CDR3 is TGTGCCAGCAGCTTTGGACAGGGAAAGAAAGATGAGCAGTTCTTC.

The V call is TRBV6-4, the J call TRBJ2-1; D is possibly TRBD1 (6 bases). CDR3 size: 15 residues. V gave up 6 bases and J gave up 0 bases, with 12 bases separating them. CDR1 and CDR2 (germline): MRHNA, SNTAGT. The CDR3 DNA sequence: TGTGCCAGCAGACTAACAGGGAGCTCCTACAATGAGCAGTTCTTC. Amino acids: CASRLTGSSYNEQFF.

V usage is TRBV5-1 and J usage is TRBJ2-2; 7 nucleotides agree with TRBD1. The V gene end was trimmed by 1 base and the J gene end by 0 bases; junction bases not matched to a gene: 6. This CDR3 contains 17 residues. Germline CDR1 is SGHRS and CDR2 is YFSETQ. The DNA for the CDR3 is TGCGCCAGCAGCTTGTCACCGGGACAGACGAACACCGGGGAGCTGTTTTTT. Encoded protein: CASSLSPGQTNTGELFF.

V and J are TRBV7-5 and TRBJ1-5; whether TRBD1, the table's D call, matches the DNA was not checked. TRBV7-5 is shown as a pseudogene. CDR3 length: 18 residues. The CDR3: CVRSLVEQGVYSNQPQHF. DNA for the CDR3: TGTGTCAGAAGCTTAGTGGAGCAGGGGGTCTATAGCAATCAGCCCCAGCATTTT.

The CDR3 bases are TGCGCCAGCAGCCAAGCCTCGGACACTGAAGCTTTCTTT. Translating gives CASSQASDTEAFF. This sequence joins TRBV4-1 and TRBJ1-1; D remains ambiguous. CDR3 length: 13 residues. Trimming removed 1 base from V and 3 bases from J, with 6 bases in between. CDR1 is MGHRA and CDR2 is YSYEKL in the germline V gene.

J is TRBJ2-1 and V is TRBV27; possible D gene TRBD2, 5 bases. The CDR3 sequence is 16 residues long. The ends were cut back, 2 bases at V and 6 bases at J, with 17 bases in the middle. Germline CDR1 reads MNHEY; CDR2 reads SMNVEV (reference sequence). CDR3 protein: CASSLLTAGFFNEQFF. CDR3 in DNA: TGTGCCAGCAGTTTACTTACGGCGGGCTTCTTCAATGAGCAGTTCTTC.

The chain links TRBV4-3 to TRBJ1-5; D remains ambiguous. There are 17 residues in the CDR3. The V and J ends lost 0 bases and 4 bases respectively, with 16 bases between them. Per the germline V gene, CDR1 is LGHNA and CDR2 is YSLEER. Here the CDR3 reads CASSQEFGLQVNQPQHF. Written as DNA, the CDR3 is TGCGCCAGCAGCCAAGAATTCGGACTCCAGGTTAATCAGCCCCAGCATTTT.

The chain is built from TRBV18 and TRBJ2-5; 16 bases fit TRBD2. CDR1 KGHSH and CDR2 LQKENI come from the germline V gene. The CDR3 extends over 17 amino acids. V lost 0 bases to trimming and J lost 2 bases; unmatched junction nucleotides: 0. CDR3 protein: CASSPPGLAGGQETQYF. The CDR3 DNA reads TGTGCCAGCTCACCACCGGGACTAGCGGGGGGGCAAGAGACCCAGTACTTC.

This clone came up once. The V call is TRBV27, the J call TRBJ2-5; 9 positions match TRBD2. The J segment lost 5 bases and the V segment lost 2 bases, leaving 0 bases of the junction unmatched. Looked up from germline, CDR1 is MNHEY and CDR2 is SMNVEV (reference sequence). There are 13 residues in the CDR3. For the CDR3, the DNA is TGTGCCAGCAGTTTAGCGGGGGGGGAGACCCAGTACTTC. Its translation is CASSLAGGETQYF.

The V call is TRBV2, the J call TRBJ2-3; 10 bases line up with TRBD2. The junction had 7 bases not matched to a gene; V was cut back by 8 bases and J by 2 bases. This CDR3 spans 15 amino acids. CDR1 and CDR2 (germline): SNHLY, FYNNEI. The CDR3 sequence: CASRGLAVLTDTQYF. In DNA form, the CDR3 reads TGTGCCAGCCGTGGACTAGCGGTGCTCACAGATACGCAGTATTTT.

V is TRBV9 and J is TRBJ1-5; TRBD1 matches at 7 bases. Germline values: CDR1 SGDLS, CDR2 YYNGEE. J was trimmed by 3 bases and V by 2 bases; bases with no gene match: 2. The CDR3 loop spans 14 amino acids. The CDR3 coding sequence is TGTGCCAGCAGCGTCGGACAGGACAATCAGCCCCAGCATTTT. This translates into CASSVGQDNQPQHF.

The chain has TRBV10-3 and TRBJ2-5; the match to TRBD1 covers 9 bases. This CDR3 spans 16 amino acids. The V segment lost 0 bases and the J segment 5 bases; nucleotides outside the gene matches: 7. CDR1 ENHRY and CDR2 SYGVKD come from the germline V gene. CDR3 DNA: TGTGCCATCAGTGAGTCGAGGACAGGGGTGAGGGAGACCCAGTACTTC. Amino acid sequence: CAISESRTGVRETQYF.

CDR3 loop: CASSPLEGGVTQNGYTF. The CDR3 DNA reads TGTGCCAGCTCACCACTCGAGGGAGGGGTGACGCAGAATGGCTACACCTTC. The chain combines TRBV18 with TRBJ1-2; a possible D gene is TRBD1 (5 bases). CDR1 and CDR2 from the germline V gene are KGHSH and LQKENI. The CDR3 runs 17 residues. V was pared by 1 base and J by 6 bases, with 21 bases between. The full variable domain, with the rest looked up from reference TRBV18 and TRBJ1-2, is NAGVMQNPRHLVRRRGQEARLRCSPMKGHSHVYWYRQLPEEGLKFMVYLQKENIIDESGMPKERFSAEFPKEGPSILRIQQVVRGDSAAYFCASSPLEGGVTQNGYTFGSGTRLTVV.

This clone appeared a few times. This CDR3 is CASSLARQGSKQYF. As DNA, the CDR3 is TGTGCCAGCAGCTTAGCCCGACAGGGTAGCAAGCAGTACTTC. This sequence joins TRBV7-9 and TRBJ2-7; 7 nucleotides line up with TRBD1. Trimming took 0 bases from V and 8 from J; bases not matched to a gene: 7. The CDR3 is 14 residues long. Germline-derived CDR1 and CDR2 are SEHNR and FQNEAQ (reference sequence).